These 27 T cell receptor beta chains share one sample of origin, sequenced in a study of blood T cell repertoires in COVID-19. The protocol was immunoSEQ multiplex PCR, while the TCRdb copy is restricted to in-frame clones and leaves out a portion. Counted here are some 50,000 clones, approximately 80% occurring once; the ten biggest clones make up more than 2.5%. The sequencing sample was made of peripheral blood. These receptors were taken from a man aged 45-65 years with acute or convalescent COVID-19.

This chain connects TRBV4-1 to TRBJ1-6; D call uncertain. Trimming left V 4 bases short and J 7 bases short, with 20 bases between. This CDR3 comprises 17 residues. Germline V gene lookup returns CDR1 MGHRA and CDR2 YSYEKL. CDR3 protein: CASSREGGFGGNSPLHF. CDR3 nucleotide sequence: TGCGCCAGCAGCCGAGAGGGAGGGTTCGGAGGGAATTCACCCCTCCACTTT.

This sequence joins TRBV21-1 and TRBJ2-5; whether TRBD1, the table's D call, matches the DNA was not checked. TRBV21-1 is a known pseudogene. CDR3 length: 16 residues. The CDR3 is CASSRNRDREQETQYF. Here the CDR3 DNA reads TGTGCCAGCAGCAGGAACCGGGACAGAGAACAAGAGACCCAGTACTTC.

The CDR3, as DNA: TGTGCCAGCAGCGTGAACAGGGAAAGAGCCTACGAGCAGTACTTC. This gives the protein CASSVNRERAYEQYF. The rearrangement links TRBV7-7 to TRBJ2-7, with D maybe TRBD1 (6 bases). Germline loops: CDR1 SSHAT, CDR2 FNYEAQ (reference sequence). The CDR3 loop spans 15 amino acids. Deletions cut 5 bases from V and 2 bases from J, with 16 bases between.

This chain uses TRBV12-3 or TRBV12-4 with TRBJ1-6; no clear D gene. Between the trimmed V and J ends, which lost 5 bases and 9 bases, there was a span of 8 bases. This CDR3 has 12 residues. In DNA form, the CDR3 reads TGTGCCAGCAGTGCCAGATCTTCACCCCTCCACTTT. This sequence encodes CASSARSSPLHF.

The V call is TRBV18, the J call TRBJ2-5, with a weak D call TRBD2 (6 bases). The CDR3 consists of 15 residues. The germline CDR1 and CDR2 sequences are KGHSH and LQKENI. V was pared by 6 bases and J by 2 bases, with 16 bases between. CDR3 amino acids: CASSSPVGGQETQYF. The CDR3 region has the DNA TGTGCCAGCTCTTCCCCAGTGGGGGGACAAGAGACCCAGTACTTC.

This clone was found once. V and J are TRBV7-9 and TRBJ2-1, with 10 bases that match TRBD2. Trimming took 5 bases from V and 2 from J; bases not matched to a gene: 9. CDR1 is SEHNR, CDR2 FQNEAQ, per germline (reference sequence). This CDR3 is 17 amino acids long. CDR3 loop: CASSRSQGLAPYNEQFF. The CDR3, as DNA: TGTGCCAGCAGCCGGAGTCAGGGACTAGCGCCCTACAATGAGCAGTTCTTC.

This clone has a handful of counts. The J gene is TRBJ1-2, the V gene TRBV3-1 (or the pseudogene TRBV3-2), with D unclear. The germline CDR1 and CDR2 sequences are LGHDT and YNNKEL (reference sequence). With 3 bases removed from V and 6 bases from J, the gap between germline ends came to 11 bases. The CDR3 contains 13 residues. CDR3 in amino acids: CASSHTYADGYTF. The DNA for the CDR3 is TGTGCCAGCAGCCACACATACGCCGATGGCTACACCTTC.

This chain connects TRBV2 to TRBJ2-1, with TRBD2 identical over 10 bases. The length of the CDR3 is 15 residues. The V gene's germline CDR1 is SNHLY and CDR2 FYNNEI. V shed 4 bases and J 9 bases; nucleotides not matched to a gene: 9. Here the CDR3 reads CASSVSSGSRIEQFF. Here the CDR3 DNA reads TGTGCCAGCAGTGTCTCTAGCGGGAGTAGGATTGAGCAGTTCTTC.

V is TRBV13 and J is TRBJ2-3, with 9 positions matching TRBD2. The CDR3 has 17 amino acids. Germline V CDR1 and CDR2: PRHDT, FYEKMQ (reference sequence). The V segment lost 0 bases and the J segment 3 bases; nucleotides outside the gene matches: 7. Here the CDR3 reads CASSLGQSGGNTDTQYF. CDR3 DNA sequence: TGTGCCAGCAGCTTAGGCCAAAGCGGGGGGAATACAGATACGCAGTATTTT.

The chain recombines TRBV30 with TRBJ1-3; D is possibly TRBD1 (5 bases). The length of the CDR3 is 16 residues. Germline V gene lookup returns CDR1 GTSNPN and CDR2 SVGIG (reference sequence). V lost 2 bases to trimming and J lost 1 base, with 15 bases between them. CDR3 in DNA: TGTGCCTGGAGTTTGGGGGAGGCTGTATCTGGAAACACCATATATTTT. This gives the protein CAWSLGEAVSGNTIYF.

The rearrangement uses TRBV6-6 and TRBJ2-7, with TRBD1 as a possible D gene (6 bases). V was pared by 0 bases and J by 3 bases, with 12 bases between. Germline V lookup: CDR1 MNHNY, CDR2 SVGAGI (reference sequence). This CDR3 is built from 15 residues. CDR3 amino acids: CASSYSRRGNYEQYF. CDR3 nucleotides: TGTGCCAGCAGTTACTCACGCAGGGGAAACTACGAGCAGTACTTC.

The J gene is TRBJ2-1, the V gene TRBV11-2; D is perhaps TRBD2 (6 bases). The CDR3 sequence is 18 residues long. Germline V gives CDR1 SGHAT, CDR2 FQNNGV. Trimming left V 0 bases short and J 0 bases short, with 15 bases between. CDR3 protein: CASSLEPGLQSSYNEQFF. The CDR3 nucleotides read TGTGCCAGCAGCTTAGAACCGGGACTCCAAAGCTCCTACAATGAGCAGTTCTTC.

The rearrangement joins TRBV2 to TRBJ1-6, with TRBD1 as a possible D gene (5 bases). V gave up 4 bases and J gave up 5 bases, with 12 bases separating them. Germline V lookup: CDR1 SNHLY, CDR2 FYNNEI. CDR3 length: 15 amino acids. The CDR3 protein is CASSVSKGNNSPLHF. The CDR3 DNA follows: TGTGCCAGCAGTGTTTCGAAGGGGAATAATTCACCCCTCCACTTT.

This clone has only one observation. The V and J genes are TRBV15 and TRBJ1-6; D gene unclear. Germline V lookup: CDR1 LNHNV, CDR2 YYDKDF (reference sequence). The CDR3 totals 14 residues. The V and J ends lost 0 bases and 7 bases respectively, with 7 bases between them. The CDR3 DNA sequence: TGTGCCACCAGCAGAGATCCGAGAAATTCACCCCTCCACTTT. As protein: CATSRDPRNSPLHF. Supplemented by reference TRBV15 and TRBJ1-6, the full variable domain reads DAMVIQNPRYQVTQFGKPVTLSCSQTLNHNVMYWYQQKSSQAPKLLFHYYDKDFNNEADTPDNFQSRRPNTSFCFLDIRSPGLGDTAMYLCATSRDPRNSPLHFGNGTRLTVT.

The V call is TRBV14, the J call TRBJ2-5, with D unresolved. V lost 1 base to trimming and J lost 5 bases, with 11 bases between them. CDR1 and CDR2 (germline): SGHDN, FVKESK. The CDR3 length is 14 residues. Here the CDR3 reads CASSQVRRLETQYF. Here the CDR3 DNA reads TGTGCCAGCAGCCAAGTAAGGCGGTTGGAGACCCAGTACTTC.

This clone was observed once. The V and J genes are TRBV11-2 and TRBJ1-1; D remains ambiguous. Germline V CDR1 and CDR2: SGHAT, FQNNGV. The CDR3 consists of 13 residues. V dropped 10 bases and J dropped 0 bases, with 12 bases sitting between them. The CDR3 loop reads CAIVRYMNTEAFF. In nucleotides, the CDR3 is TGTGCCATCGTCAGGTACATGAACACTGAAGCTTTCTTT. Full variable domain (remainder filled in from reference TRBV11-2 and TRBJ1-1): EAGVAQSPRYKIIEKRQSVAFWCNPISGHATLYWYQQILGQGPKLLIQFQNNGVVDDSQLPKDRFSAERLKGVDSTLKIQPAKLEDSAVYLCAIVRYMNTEAFFGQGTRLTVV.

V gene TRBV9 combines with J gene TRBJ2-7; possibly TRBD2 for D (5 bases). The CDR3 runs to 14 residues. The V and J ends lost 0 bases and 2 bases respectively, with 9 bases between them. The germline V gene has CDR1 SGDLS and CDR2 YYNGEE. CDR3 residues: CASSVGGGTYEQYF. CDR3 DNA sequence: TGTGCCAGCAGCGTAGGAGGAGGAACCTACGAGCAGTACTTC.

This chain joins TRBV5-5 and TRBJ2-5; no definite D call. The V end was cut by 4 bases, the J end by 4 bases, with 11 bases between. Germline lookup yields CDR1 SGHKS and CDR2 YYEKEE (reference sequence). There are 13 residues in the CDR3. This CDR3 reads CASSPRPGETQYF. The CDR3 nucleotides read TGTGCCAGCAGCCCCCGCCCAGGAGAGACCCAGTACTTC.

This CDR3 reads CASSQAPLPGGETQYF. For the CDR3, the DNA is TGCGCCAGCAGCCAAGCCCCTCTTCCGGGAGGGGAGACCCAGTACTTC. The gene calls are TRBV4-1 and TRBJ2-5, with 8 positions matching TRBD2. There are 16 residues in the CDR3. From germline, CDR1 is MGHRA and CDR2 YSYEKL. The V segment lost 1 base and the J segment 5 bases; nucleotides outside the gene matches: 9.

This chain uses TRBV25-1 with TRBJ2-1, with D perhaps TRBD2 (5 bases). Germline CDR1 and CDR2: MGHDK and SYGVNS. The CDR3 extends over 13 amino acids. Trimming removed 4 bases from V and 8 bases from J, with 12 bases in between. CDR3 DNA sequence: TGTGCCAGCAGTGGGGCAGCCGGGGATGAGCAGTTCTTC. Translated: CASSGAAGDEQFF.

The V call is TRBV5-1, the J call TRBJ2-2; no clear D gene. The CDR3 contains 16 residues. Trimming took off 0 bases at V and 5 bases at J, with 14 bases between the two ends. In germline, CDR1 is SGHRS, CDR2 YFSETQ. CDR3 protein: CASSLASQPRTGELFF. In nucleotides, the CDR3 is TGCGCCAGCAGCTTGGCCTCACAGCCCCGAACCGGGGAGCTGTTTTTT.

This clone was seen a single time. This sequence joins TRBV4-1 and TRBJ2-7, with D perhaps TRBD2 (5 bases). Germline lookup yields CDR1 MGHRA and CDR2 YSYEKL. Trimming stripped 6 bases from V and 5 bases from J, with 11 bases between. This CDR3 comprises 12 residues. The CDR3 is CASSPDYHEQYF. The CDR3 region has the DNA TGCGCCAGCAGTCCCGACTACCACGAGCAGTACTTC.

The chain combines TRBV7-9 with TRBJ1-5; TRBD1 matches 9 bases. This CDR3 contains 13 residues. V shed 5 bases, J shed 5 bases, and the junction held 1 base outside the gene matches. CDR1 SEHNR and CDR2 FQNEAQ come from the germline V gene (reference sequence). In nucleotides, the CDR3 is TGTGCCAGCAGCCGGGACAGGGATCAGCCCCAGCATTTT. The encoded protein is CASSRDRDQPQHF. Combining the CDR3 with reference TRBV7-9 and TRBJ1-5 gives the whole variable domain DTGVSQNPRHKITKRGQNVTFRCDPISEHNRLYWYRQTLGQGPEFLTYFQNEAQLEKSRLLSDRFSAERPKGSFSTLEIQRTEQGDSAMYLCASSRDRDQPQHFGDGTRLSIL.

V gene TRBV7-3 combines with J gene TRBJ2-1, with 8 positions matching TRBD2. CDR1 SGHTA and CDR2 FQGTGA come from the germline V gene. This CDR3 has 14 residues. The J segment lost 7 bases and the V segment lost 3 bases, leaving 5 bases of the junction unmatched. The chain's CDR3 is CASSFSGDKNEQFF. CDR3 DNA sequence: TGTGCCAGCAGCTTTAGCGGGGATAAAAATGAGCAGTTCTTC.

The J gene is TRBJ2-3, the V gene TRBV2; 13 bases map to TRBD2. This CDR3 is built from 16 residues. V lost 11 bases to trimming and J lost 1 base; unmatched junction nucleotides: 9. Germline V gene data show CDR1 as SNHLY and CDR2 as FYNNEI. The CDR3 bases are TGTGCCGGGACTAGCGGGACTCCCCCCCGCACAGATACGCAGTATTTT. Protein product: CAGTSGTPPRTDTQYF.

Here the CDR3 DNA reads TGTGCCAGCAGGAGTTTTGGCGGTTCCTACAATGAGCAGTTCTTC. Protein product: CASRSFGGSYNEQFF. The chain has TRBV2 and TRBJ2-1; D gene uncertain. The V end lost 6 bases, the J end lost 1 base, and 13 bases lay between the germline ends. CDR3 length: 15 amino acids. From germline, CDR1 is SNHLY and CDR2 FYNNEI.

The rearrangement joins TRBV3-1 (or the pseudogene TRBV3-2) to TRBJ1-5; D is unclear. Deletions cut 1 base from V and 3 bases from J, with 10 bases between. The CDR3 consists of 15 residues. Germline V gene sequence: CDR1 LGHDT, CDR2 YNNKEL (reference sequence). The CDR3 coding sequence is TGTGCCAGCAGCCAAGGGCGGAATCCCAATCAGCCCCAGCATTTT. Translation gives CASSQGRNPNQPQHF.